This T cell receptor beta chain was recovered during a study of cytomegalovirus exposure and HLA in healthy donors (dated by TCRdb to 2015 to 2018). As for the study more broadly: According to an earlier analysis of 587 of the donors, roughly 180 million T cells yielded roughly 100 million unique TCR beta sequences and about 300 Gb of sequence data. Around 320 gigabases of sequencing data and 70 million to 85 million unique TCR sequences were included in an early release covering roughly 700 HLA-typed donors. Of the roughly 410 genotyped donors, less than 85% were placed in the genetic ancestry cluster associated with self-reported Caucasian donors. The study aimed to test whether cataloging public T cell receptors could reveal signatures of past pathogen exposure. The study used immunosequencing to profile the T cell repertoires of several hundred subjects and linked those repertoires to cytomegalovirus serostatus. Along with the approximately 670-subject first cohort, a separate validation cohort of roughly 110 different subjects was used. To predict cytomegalovirus infection status, the study combined high-throughput TCR immunosequencing, statistical association of individual TCRs with disease status, and machine learning. A later analysis re-examined previously published TCR beta repertoires from just over 650 donors and added high-resolution HLA genotyping to investigate patterns of TCR occurrence. The later analysis used no new phenotypic data to find candidate immune exposures, relying instead on TCR beta sequences and their occurrence across donors. To decide whether each TCR beta V gene segment behaved as functional or pseudogenic, an earlier analysis of 587 of the donors relied on high-throughput TCR beta sequencing. Donor age, sex, ethnicity and CMV serostatus were collected together with the repertoire data. Genome-wide SNP genotypes for about 65% of the 666 donors were used in a later genetic analysis, which treated that subset as a discovery cohort. All discovery cohort repertoires had been generated on a single sequencing platform. HLA typing covered class I and class II loci at four-digit resolution. The number of typed donors differed by locus: about 629-640 for A, B, C, DRB1 and DQB1; 522 for DQA1; 606 for DPA1; and 400 to 480 for DPB1. Four or five DR-DQ haplotypes were handled as single units for association and clustering because linkage in the cohort was strong. On average, over 200,000 unique TCR beta nucleotide sequences were sequenced per donor among about 400 genotyped donors of the cohort, with roughly 20% of those sequences being non-productive. The research as a whole found: Broadly in line with IMGT annotations, most TCR beta V segments showed up in productive rearrangements about 87% or about 30% of the time in an earlier analysis of several hundred of the donors. In a later analysis, most CMV-associated TCR beta chains were found to appear HLA-restricted, with HLA associations seemingly driven largely by CMV exposure. A total of roughly 160 TCR beta chains were listed by the study as associated with cytomegalovirus. Because some donors lacked HLA typing at each locus, the association tests relied only on the typed subset. The classifier was reported to diagnose cytomegalovirus status with high specificity and sensitivity in both the original cohort and the validation cohort. The sequencing pipeline was judged likely to have produced a cluster of highly shared sequence variants as a technical artifact. A later genetic analysis reported fewer N-insertions in productive TCRs among donors in an Asian-associated ancestry cluster than the roughly 720-donor mean. The authors suggested that the approach could potentially be extended to other disease states and immunological phenotypes. The only immune exposure information available for the cohort was CMV serostatus. In a later analysis, HLA-associated TCR beta chains were found to be more clonally expanded and to have lower generation probabilities than equally common non-associated chains. According to a later analysis, TCR association rates differed among HLA loci, with DRB1 alleles showing the most associated TCRs and HLA-C alleles showing the fewest. Because the 87-base-pair reads could not distinguish some IMGT-functional V segments, including TRBV6-2 and TRBV6-3, those segments were excluded. Sequencing depth was assumed to be roughly uniform across donors in the presence/absence analyses, though that assumption may not hold. A later analysis reported that several top co-occurrence clusters appeared linked to parvovirus B19, influenza, CMV and Epstein-Barr virus. In a later analysis, some 18,000 TCR beta sequences were associated with specific HLA alleles at a false discovery rate of 0.05. Most TCR sequences were observed very rarely across donors, whereas some public TCRs were present in many individuals. A later genetic analysis associated a missense DCLRE1C variant with V-gene and J-gene trimming of TCR beta chains, and an independent cohort replicated the association. A further reported finding was that TCR beta sequences accurately predicted the HLA-A and HLA-B alleles for most subjects in the first cohort. When HLA alleles, especially DR and DQ, strongly co-occurred, TCR associations were difficult to assign to individual alleles. Correlated functional status among segregating V segments might be attributable to linkage disequilibrium, but an unknown experimental factor could not be ruled out. In vitro tests confirmed that a few of the cytomegalovirus-associated TCR beta chains recognize cytomegalovirus antigens. This cohort had only TCR beta chains sequenced, and the lack of alpha or paired-chain data limited which features could be detected. The earlier analysis of about 600 of the donors excluded seventeen rarely observed V segments, including chromosome 9 orphons, because counts were too low.

As for this clone: The antigen it recognizes is unknown. The junction and the germline gene differ at one end; a read error may be behind it. Additional DNA sequences in this sample encode the identical CDR3.

The CDR3 measures 14 amino acids from cysteine to phenylalanine. The DNA shown is the 42-base CDR3, in frame from base 1. CDR1 and CDR2 were assigned from the germline V gene as SQVTM and ANQGSEA. Receptor libraries were prepared by the immunoSEQ multiplex PCR assay. For the multiplex PCR, a mixture combining 60 forward primers for TCR Vbeta segments and 13 reverse primers for TCR Jbeta segments was used. A multiplex PCR assay on genomic DNA amplified the CDR3 region of rearranged TCR beta genes. On the Illumina HiSeq System, the amplified TCR beta libraries were sequenced as 87-base-pair reads. In the source study's methods: A later analysis tallied tens of millions of unique TCR beta chains across the 666 repertoires, and about 10 million of those chains were shared by two or more donors. Raw reads were error-corrected and collapsed into unique sequences with a nearest-neighbor algorithm that merged closely related sequences to remove PCR and sequencing errors. Alignment of CDR3 sequences to IMGT reference sequences was used to assign V, D and J gene segments. Each retained sequence needed at least a six-nucleotide match to both a V gene segment and a J gene segment. A rearrangement counted as productive if the CDR3 had no stop codons and remained in frame with V and J, and every other rearrangement counted as non-productive. Following IMGT convention, CDR3 was defined as the stretch from the second conserved V-encoded cysteine to the conserved J-encoded phenylalanine. The earlier analysis of some 550 of the donors excluded any sequence lacking an unambiguous match to a single V gene segment. In an earlier analysis of 450 to 750 of the donors, a V segment was called functional when productive rearrangements were above 56.7%, and segregating when the standard deviation between donors exceeded 5%. To diagnose cytomegalovirus status from the catalog of TCR beta chain sequences, a statistical classification framework was built. V and J gene assignment, in a later analysis, came from comparing TCR nucleotide sequences with IMGT/GENE-DB human TR gene sequences. In a later analysis, CDR3 sequences and most-parsimonious VDJ recombination scenarios were assigned using the TCRdist pipeline. In a later analysis, each TCR beta chain was defined by its CDR3 amino acid sequence together with its V-gene family, and reads lacking a unique V-gene family were excluded. To address suspected cross-contamination and a sequencing artifact, a later analysis removed approximately 590 highly shared, low-generation-probability nucleotide sequences. A later analysis calculated a clonal expansion index for each public chain from normalized within-repertoire ranks of inferred template counts. In a later analysis, generation probabilities were computed using a VDJ recombination model fitted to out-of-frame rearrangements, and the results were checked against IGoR. A later analysis scored TCR-TCR, TCR-HLA and TCR-CMV co-occurrence with hypergeometric tests, applying a repertoire-size bias correction to TCR pairs. False discovery rates were estimated in a later analysis by permuting HLA or CMV assignments 20 times. In a later analysis, co-occurring TCRs were grouped with DBSCAN, and TCRdist sequence similarity was added when clustering was performed within HLA-allele-positive subsets. Repertoires with fewer than 30,000 or more than 120,000 public chains, plus five repertoires with anomalous nucleotide sharing, were excluded from co-occurrence clustering. This immuneACCESS table, as held by TCRdb, lists in-frame sequences with V and J called but not all clones. Of the missing ones, under half trace to an unresolved V gene in checked studies; the others have no known cause. V and J calls and clone size are as listed in that table; D and trimming were resolved from the DNA. Counted in this sample were around 150,000 clones; about 60% of them appeared once. The biggest ten clones account for roughly 7% of the sample.

The cohort consisted of approximately 690 healthy bone marrow donors. All cohort members were sampled while nominally healthy, although unrecorded immune exposures were likely present. The donor was CMV seropositive and was included in the group of 289 seropositive cohort members. Each donor provided a peripheral blood sample, and peripheral blood mononuclear cells were used for TCR beta sequencing. The Qiagen DNeasy Blood Extraction Kit was used to extract genomic DNA from the blood cell samples. This sequence uses TRBV29-1 and TRBJ2-3; 7 central nucleotides agree with TRBD2. This TCR was sampled from a woman aged 55-69 years in good health and CMV-seropositive. The sequenced material came from PBMCs. CDR3 region: CSVEGPGGTDTQYF. The nucleotides are TGCAGCGTTGAAGGTCCGGGAGGCACGGATACGCAGTATTTT.